This T cell receptor (beta chain) was identified in a study of T cell responses to AZD1222 COVID-19 vaccine. Study outcomes and limitations: Donors were largely white British and mainly female; clonal diversity was possibly underestimated. Per reports, nearly half of all spike-specific TCRs target regions that are unmutated in variants. Vaccine-related CD4 TCRs covered spike, predominating at 160-218 and 743-854. Repertoires in all cases were sampled only once the peak T cell response had passed.

The CDR3 loop spans 15 amino acids. The germline gives CDR1 MNHEY, CDR2 SVGEGT. The V end lost 4 bases, the J end lost 4 bases, and 17 bases lay between the germline ends. Regarding this clone: Its specificity is not known.

Assay: immunoSEQ multiplex PCR; the TCRdb copy retains only in-frame clones and omits some. The sample comprises some 200,000 clones, roughly nine tenths of which are singletons, and roughly 3.5% rests with the top ten. The chain has TRBV6-2 or TRBV6-3 and TRBJ2-7; maybe TRBD1 (6 bases). The source of this sequence is an adult who received the AZD1222 COVID-19 vaccine. The material was peripheral blood, obtained 28 days after the second AZD1222 dose. CDR3 loop: CASSSLRQGGYEQYF. The CDR3 coding sequence is TGTGCCAGCAGTTCCCTCCGGCAAGGGGGATACGAGCAGTACTTC.